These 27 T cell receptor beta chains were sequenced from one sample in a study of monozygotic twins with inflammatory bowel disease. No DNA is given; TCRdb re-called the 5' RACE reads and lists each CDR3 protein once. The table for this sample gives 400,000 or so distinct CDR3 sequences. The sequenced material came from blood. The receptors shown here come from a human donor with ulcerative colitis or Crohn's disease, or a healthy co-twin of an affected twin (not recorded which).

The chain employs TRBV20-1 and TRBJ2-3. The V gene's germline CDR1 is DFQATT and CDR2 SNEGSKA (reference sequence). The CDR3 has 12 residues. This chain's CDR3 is CSARAMQDTQYF.

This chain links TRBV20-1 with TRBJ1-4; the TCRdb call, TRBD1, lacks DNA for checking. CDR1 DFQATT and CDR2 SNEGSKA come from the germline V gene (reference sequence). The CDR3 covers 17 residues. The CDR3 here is CSAPPGGVPRTNEKLFF.

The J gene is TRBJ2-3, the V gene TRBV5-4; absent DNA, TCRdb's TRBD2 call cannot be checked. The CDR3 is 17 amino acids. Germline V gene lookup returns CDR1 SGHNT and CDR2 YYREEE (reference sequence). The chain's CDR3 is CASSPRTSGLGTDTQYF.

The CDR3 loop reads CATSDSALAGGTDTQYF. This chain uses TRBV24-1 with TRBJ2-3; TCRdb's D gene call, TRBD2, goes unchecked for lack of DNA. The CDR3 has 17 amino acids. The germline V gene has CDR1 KGHDR and CDR2 SFDVKD.

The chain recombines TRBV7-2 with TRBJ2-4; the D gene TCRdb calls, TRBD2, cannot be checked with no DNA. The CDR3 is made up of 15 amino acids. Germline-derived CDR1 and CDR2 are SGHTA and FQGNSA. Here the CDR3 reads CASSSPRGGKNIQYF.

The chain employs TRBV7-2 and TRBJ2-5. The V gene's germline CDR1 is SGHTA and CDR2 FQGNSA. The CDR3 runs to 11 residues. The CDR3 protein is CASSHGETQYF.

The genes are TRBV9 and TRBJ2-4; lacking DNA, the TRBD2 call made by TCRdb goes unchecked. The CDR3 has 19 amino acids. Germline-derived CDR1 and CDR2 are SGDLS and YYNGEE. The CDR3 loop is CASSVAEKGLAGTQNIQYF.

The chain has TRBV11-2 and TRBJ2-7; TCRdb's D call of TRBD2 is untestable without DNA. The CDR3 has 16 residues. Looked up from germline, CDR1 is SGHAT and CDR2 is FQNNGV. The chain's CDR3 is CASSSLPAIIGYEQYF.

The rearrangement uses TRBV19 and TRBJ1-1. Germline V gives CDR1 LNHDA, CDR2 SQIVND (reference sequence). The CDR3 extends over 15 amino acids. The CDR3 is CASSPTSGGASEAFF.

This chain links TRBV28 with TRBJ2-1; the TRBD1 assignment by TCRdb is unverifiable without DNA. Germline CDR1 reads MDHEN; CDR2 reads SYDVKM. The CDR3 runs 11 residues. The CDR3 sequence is CASSLTGDRFF.

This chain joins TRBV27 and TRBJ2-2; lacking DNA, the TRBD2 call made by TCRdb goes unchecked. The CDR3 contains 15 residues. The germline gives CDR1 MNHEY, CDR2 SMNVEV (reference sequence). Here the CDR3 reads CASSLSQRYTGELFF.

The CDR3 here is CASSEVPGYYEQYF. The chain couples TRBV6-1 to TRBJ2-7; TCRdb reports TRBD1, a call that lacks DNA to check it against. CDR1 and CDR2 from the germline V gene are MNHNS and SASEGT. This CDR3 region has 14 residues.

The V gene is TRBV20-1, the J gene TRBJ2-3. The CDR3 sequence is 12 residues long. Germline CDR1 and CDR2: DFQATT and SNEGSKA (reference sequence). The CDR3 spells CSAITSTDTQYF.

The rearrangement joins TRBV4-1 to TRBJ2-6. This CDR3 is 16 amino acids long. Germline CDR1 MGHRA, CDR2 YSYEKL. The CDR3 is CASSQDLAAGANVLTF.

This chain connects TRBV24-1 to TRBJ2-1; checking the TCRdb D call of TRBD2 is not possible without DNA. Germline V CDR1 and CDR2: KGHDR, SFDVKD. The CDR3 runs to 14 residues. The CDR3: CATSDKGLTGEQFF.

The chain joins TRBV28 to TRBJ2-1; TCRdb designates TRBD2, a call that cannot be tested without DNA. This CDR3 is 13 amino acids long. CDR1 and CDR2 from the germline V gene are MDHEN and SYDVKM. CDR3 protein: CASSLYGRGEQFF. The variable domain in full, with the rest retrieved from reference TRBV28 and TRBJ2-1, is DVKVTQSSRYLVKRTGEKVFLECVQDMDHENMFWYRQDPGLGLRLIYFSYDVKMKEKGDIPEGYSVSREKKERFSLILESASTNQTSMYLCASSLYGRGEQFFGPGTRLTVL.

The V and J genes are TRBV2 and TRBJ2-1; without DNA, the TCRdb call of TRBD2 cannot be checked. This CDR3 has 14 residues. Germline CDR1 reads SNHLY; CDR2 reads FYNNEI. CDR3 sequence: CASRGGRDYNEQFF.

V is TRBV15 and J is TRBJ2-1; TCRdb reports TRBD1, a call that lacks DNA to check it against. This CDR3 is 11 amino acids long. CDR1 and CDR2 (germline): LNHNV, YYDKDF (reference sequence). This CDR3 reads CATGAYNEQFF. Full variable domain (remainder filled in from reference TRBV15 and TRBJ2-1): DAMVIQNPRYQVTQFGKPVTLSCSQTLNHNVMYWYQQKSSQAPKLLFHYYDKDFNNEADTPDNFQSRRPNTSFCFLDIRSPGLGDTAMYLCATGAYNEQFFGPGTRLTVL.

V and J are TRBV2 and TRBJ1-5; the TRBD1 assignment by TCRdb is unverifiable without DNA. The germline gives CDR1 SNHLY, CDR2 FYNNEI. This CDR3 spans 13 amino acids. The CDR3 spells CASRQGIFQPQHF.

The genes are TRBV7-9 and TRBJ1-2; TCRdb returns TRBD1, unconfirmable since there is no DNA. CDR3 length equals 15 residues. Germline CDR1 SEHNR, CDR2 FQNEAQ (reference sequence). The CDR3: CASSSDRGQSYGYTF.

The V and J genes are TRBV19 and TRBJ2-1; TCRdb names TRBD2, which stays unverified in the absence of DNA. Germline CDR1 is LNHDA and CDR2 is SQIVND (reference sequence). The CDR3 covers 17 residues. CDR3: CASSIDPLAGVYNEQFF.

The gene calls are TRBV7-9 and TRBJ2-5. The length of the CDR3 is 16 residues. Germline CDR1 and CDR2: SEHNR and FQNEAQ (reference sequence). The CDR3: CASSLVVVGNQETQYF. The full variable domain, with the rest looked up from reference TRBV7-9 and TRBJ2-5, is DTGVSQNPRHKITKRGQNVTFRCDPISEHNRLYWYRQTLGQGPEFLTYFQNEAQLEKSRLLSDRFSAERPKGSFSTLEIQRTEQGDSAMYLCASSLVVVGNQETQYFGPGTRLLVL.

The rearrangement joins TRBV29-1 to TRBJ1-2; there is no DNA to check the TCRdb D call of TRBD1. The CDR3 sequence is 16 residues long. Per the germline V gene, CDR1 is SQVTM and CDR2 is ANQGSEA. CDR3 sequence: CSVDKLLTGANYGYTF.

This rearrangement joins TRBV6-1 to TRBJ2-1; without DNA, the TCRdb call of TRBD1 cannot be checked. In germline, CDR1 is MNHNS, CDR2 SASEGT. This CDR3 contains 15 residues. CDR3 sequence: CASSLAGGNGNEQFF.

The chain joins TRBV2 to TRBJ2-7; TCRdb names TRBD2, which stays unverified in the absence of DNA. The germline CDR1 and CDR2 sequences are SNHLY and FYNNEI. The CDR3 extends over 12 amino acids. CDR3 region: CASSGEGPEQYF.

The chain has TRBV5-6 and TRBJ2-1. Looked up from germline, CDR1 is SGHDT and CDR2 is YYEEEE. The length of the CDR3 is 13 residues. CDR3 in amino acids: CASSFFQRNEQFF.

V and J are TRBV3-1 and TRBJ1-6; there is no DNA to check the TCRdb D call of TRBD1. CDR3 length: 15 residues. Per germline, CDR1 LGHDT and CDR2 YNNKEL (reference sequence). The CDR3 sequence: CASTQADRANSPLHF.